The 27 T cell receptor beta chains listed next were all sequenced from one sample in a study of control samples from healthy donors and cancer patients. Generated by immunoSEQ multiplex PCR, the TCRdb table keeps only in-frame clones and is missing some. This repertoire shows about 20,000 clones, 85% to 90% found once; its top ten account for about 9.9%. The sequenced material came from PBMCs. All receptors come from a woman between 70 and 85 years old with colorectal cancer.

V gene TRBV7-2 combines with J gene TRBJ2-7, with D possibly TRBD2 on 6 matching bases. Germline V gives CDR1 SGHTA, CDR2 FQGNSA. Trimming shortened V by 4 bases and J by 4 bases, and 20 bases separated the two germline ends. The CDR3 is 16 residues long. The DNA of the CDR3 is TGTGCCAGCAGCTCTCCCCGGGACTCCAAAGATTACGAGCAGTACTTC. Protein product: CASSSPRDSKDYEQYF.

This clone has a single count. The chain couples TRBV6-4 to TRBJ2-3, with a possible D match to TRBD1 (6 bases). This CDR3 has 13 amino acids. The V end was cut by 10 bases, the J end by 6 bases, with 17 bases between. Germline-derived CDR1 and CDR2 are MRHNA and SNTAGT. CDR3 sequence reads: CAIRTGIGDTQYF. In DNA, the CDR3 is TGTGCCATAAGAACAGGGATAGGGGATACGCAGTATTTT.

The chain uses TRBV29-1 and TRBJ2-7; 8 bases match TRBD2. This CDR3 region has 13 residues. The germline gives CDR1 SQVTM, CDR2 ANQGSEA. The ends lost 7 bases at V and 6 bases at J; junction bases unmatched: 11. The CDR3 DNA follows: TGCAGCGCCTACGGGGGACTAGTCGCCGAGCAGTACTTC. Its translation: CSAYGGLVAEQYF.

This sequence joins TRBV27 and TRBJ2-5; TRBD2 aligns across 7 bases. The CDR3 is 18 residues long. Losses at the gene ends were 6 bases for V and 4 bases for J; bases not matched to a gene: 20. Germline-derived CDR1 and CDR2 are MNHEY and SMNVEV (reference sequence). CDR3 region: CASSHSPSAGLMSETQYF. The CDR3 DNA sequence: TGTGCCAGCAGCCACTCCCCTTCAGCGGGGTTGATGTCAGAGACCCAGTACTTC.

The chain has TRBV7-2 and TRBJ1-2; possibly TRBD1 for D (5 bases). The CDR3 extends over 13 amino acids. CDR1 is SGHTA and CDR2 is FQGNSA in the germline V gene. The V and J ends lost 5 bases and 4 bases respectively, with 11 bases between them. The CDR3 bases are TGTGCCAGCAGCGCAAGTCAGGGCTATGGCTACACCTTC. Encoded protein: CASSASQGYGYTF.

This clone was seen a few times. V gene TRBV30 combines with J gene TRBJ2-6, with unresolved D. The CDR3 covers 15 residues. Trimming left V 0 bases short and J 1 base short, with 7 bases between. CDR1 GTSNPN and CDR2 SVGIG come from the germline V gene (reference sequence). This CDR3 reads CAWSVLGSGANVLTF. For the CDR3, the DNA is TGTGCCTGGAGTGTACTTGGATCTGGGGCCAACGTCCTGACTTTC.

In this sample, this clone turned up a few times. V usage is TRBV18 and J usage is TRBJ2-5; D gene uncertain. The CDR3 consists of 13 residues. Looked up from germline, CDR1 is KGHSH and CDR2 is LQKENI. V gave up 2 bases and J gave up 5 bases, with 9 bases separating them. The CDR3 loop reads CASSPAQSETQYF. CDR3 DNA sequence: TGTGCCAGCTCACCAGCCCAATCGGAGACCCAGTACTTC.

The chain couples TRBV10-3 to TRBJ2-2, with 9 nucleotides matching TRBD1. After removal of 5 bases from V and 4 bases from J, the junction contained 5 bases not matched to a gene. This CDR3 has 15 amino acids. The germline V gene encodes CDR1 ENHRY and CDR2 SYGVKD. The chain's CDR3 is CAISFHRGPTGELFF. In DNA form, the CDR3 reads TGTGCCATCAGTTTTCACAGGGGGCCCACCGGGGAGCTGTTTTTT.

The chain has TRBV19 and TRBJ2-2, with D perhaps TRBD1 (5 bases). Germline CDR1 reads LNHDA; CDR2 reads SQIVND (reference sequence). This CDR3 contains 13 residues. V shed 6 bases and J shed 4 bases, with 9 bases lying between them. The CDR3 region has the DNA TGTGCCAGTAGACAGGTTCCCACCGGGGAGCTGTTTTTT. This codes for CASRQVPTGELFF. The whole variable domain, filled in from reference TRBV19 and TRBJ2-2, reads DGGITQSPKYLFRKEGQNVTLSCEQNLNHDAMYWYRQDPGQGLRLIYYSQIVNDFQKGDIAEGYSVSREKKESFPLTVTSAQKNPTAFYLCASRQVPTGELFFGEGSRLTVL.

The rearrangement links TRBV10-2 to TRBJ1-1, with D possibly being TRBD1 (5 bases). The germline gives CDR1 WSHSY, CDR2 SAAADI. V gave up 7 bases and J gave up 4 bases, with 16 bases separating them. The CDR3 has 14 amino acids. The CDR3 sequence: CASKEAIGGTEAFF. Written as DNA, the CDR3 is TGCGCCAGCAAAGAGGCGATTGGGGGCACTGAAGCTTTCTTT.

This clone was counted once. The chain recombines TRBV7-9 with TRBJ2-1; TRBD1 is a possible D gene (5 bases). Deletions cut 5 bases from V and 6 bases from J, with 8 bases between. The CDR3 sequence is 12 residues long. Germline V gene lookup returns CDR1 SEHNR and CDR2 FQNEAQ (reference sequence). The CDR3 sequence is CASSQDSNEQFF. The CDR3, as DNA: TGTGCCAGCAGCCAAGACAGCAATGAGCAGTTCTTC.

V usage is TRBV28 and J usage is TRBJ1-2; TRBD1 is a possible D gene (5 bases). Trimming shortened V by 6 bases and J by 3 bases, and 14 bases separated the two germline ends. CDR1 MDHEN and CDR2 SYDVKM come from the germline V gene. CDR3 length: 14 residues. The CDR3 coding sequence is TGTGCCAGCAGATCCGGGACGGAAGACTATGGCTACACCTTC. It encodes CASRSGTEDYGYTF.

The chain couples TRBV5-1 to TRBJ2-1; 7 bases are shared with TRBD2. The V gene end was trimmed by 3 bases and the J gene end by 4 bases; junction bases not matched to a gene: 10. The CDR3 has 16 amino acids. Germline V gene sequence: CDR1 SGHRS, CDR2 YFSETQ. CDR3 amino acids: CASSSTAAGTYNEQFF. CDR3 coding DNA: TGCGCCAGCAGCTCAACCGCAGCGGGGACGTACAATGAGCAGTTCTTC.

Only a few counts were recorded for this clone. This chain connects TRBV5-1 to TRBJ2-3, with D uncertain. CDR1 SGHRS and CDR2 YFSETQ come from the germline V gene. With 5 bases removed from V and 2 bases from J, the gap between germline ends came to 12 bases. There are 14 residues in the CDR3. As DNA, the CDR3 is TGCGCCAGCAGTCCAGACACTCACACAGATACGCAGTATTTT. Translating it yields CASSPDTHTDTQYF.

This chain uses TRBV5-4 with TRBJ2-1; D tentatively reads TRBD1 or TRBD2 (5 bases each). Germline CDR1 and CDR2: SGHNT and YYREEE (reference sequence). Trimming shortened V by 1 base and J by 6 bases, and 14 bases separated the two germline ends. The length of the CDR3 is 15 residues. As DNA, the CDR3 is TGTGCCAGCAGCTTGATGGCGGGTAGGGGCAATGAGCAGTTCTTC. Encoded protein: CASSLMAGRGNEQFF.

This clone has only one observation. This sequence joins TRBV27 and TRBJ2-7; D possibly corresponds to TRBD2 (6 bases). Trimming cost V 2 bases and J 3 bases, with 8 bases left between them. Germline CDR1 and CDR2: MNHEY and SMNVEV (reference sequence). The CDR3 runs 13 residues. The CDR3 DNA is TGTGCCAGCAGTTTAGGAGGGATCTACGAGCAGTACTTC. This encodes CASSLGGIYEQYF.

The genes are TRBV10-3 and TRBJ2-1, with D tentatively TRBD1 or TRBD2 (6 bases each). Trimming cost V 6 bases and J 7 bases, with 10 bases left between them. The V gene's germline CDR1 is ENHRY and CDR2 SYGVKD. The CDR3 covers 12 residues. CDR3 sequence: CAIREGGNEQFF. CDR3 coding DNA: TGTGCCATCAGAGAGGGGGGTAATGAGCAGTTCTTC.

Here the CDR3 DNA reads TGTGCCAGCAGGGGGCGCGATCAGCCCCAGCATTTT. Amino acids: CASRGRDQPQHF. The chain links TRBV2 to TRBJ1-5; D may be TRBD1 (5 bases). Looked up from germline, CDR1 is SNHLY and CDR2 is FYNNEI. The CDR3 runs to 12 residues. The V and J ends lost 6 bases and 5 bases respectively, with 8 bases between them.

The chain is built from TRBV2 and TRBJ2-7; 8 bases match TRBD1. The CDR3 extends over 15 amino acids. Germline assignment: CDR1 SNHLY and CDR2 FYNNEI. Losses at the gene ends were 6 bases for V and 1 base for J; bases not matched to a gene: 8. The CDR3 DNA reads TGTGCCAGCAGCCCGAGATGGGACAGGTCCTACGAGCAGTACTTC. Its protein product is CASSPRWDRSYEQYF. Together with reference TRBV2 and TRBJ2-7, the CDR3 gives the full variable domain: EPEVTQTPSHQVTQMGQEVILRCVPISNHLYFYWYRQILGQKVEFLVSFYNNEISEKSEIFDDQFSVERPDGSNFTLKIRSTKLEDSAMYFCASSPRWDRSYEQYFGPGTRLTVT.

The V call is TRBV27, the J call TRBJ1-4; TRBD1 agrees at 8 bases. V lost 5 bases, J lost 7 bases, and 9 bases stayed unmatched. Germline values: CDR1 MNHEY, CDR2 SMNVEV (reference sequence). This CDR3 has 15 amino acids. DNA of the CDR3: TGTGCCAGCAGTCCGCGACAGGGGTTTGGTGAAAAACTGTTTTTT. Residues: CASSPRQGFGEKLFF.

CDR3 sequence reads: CASSQSGTSGNTDTQYF. The CDR3 bases are TGCGCCAGCAGCCAATCTGGGACTAGCGGTAACACAGATACGCAGTATTTT. The chain employs TRBV4-3 and TRBJ2-3; the match to TRBD2 covers 11 bases. With V trimmed by 2 bases and J by 2 bases, 6 bases remained unmatched. Germline CDR1 LGHNA, CDR2 YSLEER. CDR3 length: 17 amino acids.

The rearrangement uses TRBV30 and TRBJ2-3; possibly TRBD2 for D (6 bases). This CDR3 region has 17 residues. Trimming pared 0 bases from V and 4 bases from J, leaving 20 bases between. Germline V CDR1 and CDR2: GTSNPN, SVGIG (reference sequence). The CDR3 reads CAWSVGGARSGADTQYF. The CDR3 DNA is TGTGCCTGGAGTGTTGGCGGGGCTCGATCCGGCGCAGATACGCAGTATTTT.

The chain is built from TRBV3-1 (or the pseudogene TRBV3-2) and TRBJ2-3, with 7 nucleotides matching TRBD2. Trimming at V came to 4 bases and at J to 0 bases, leaving 4 bases not matched to a gene. The CDR3 is 15 residues long. CDR1 is LGHDT and CDR2 is YNNKEL in the germline V gene (reference sequence). The CDR3 DNA reads TGTGCCAGCAGCCTCCGGGGAGGGAGCACAGATACGCAGTATTTT. As protein: CASSLRGGSTDTQYF.

The chain recombines TRBV10-3 with TRBJ1-2; 10 bases align to TRBD1. The CDR3 extends over 12 amino acids. Trimming cost V 10 bases and J 8 bases; bases outside gene matches: 7. The germline V gene encodes CDR1 ENHRY and CDR2 SYGVKD. CDR3 amino acids: CATRQGAKGYTF. In DNA form, the CDR3 reads TGTGCCACCCGACAGGGGGCGAAAGGCTACACCTTC.

The CDR3 spells CASSLVGGSYEQYF. The DNA of the CDR3 is TGTGCCAGCAGCTTGGTAGGGGGCTCCTACGAGCAGTACTTC. V is TRBV5-6 and J is TRBJ2-7; possible D gene TRBD1, 6 bases. The germline CDR1 and CDR2 sequences are SGHDT and YYEEEE. The CDR3 contains 14 residues. Trimming shortened V by 0 bases and J by 0 bases, and 7 bases separated the two germline ends.

This clone was detected once. CDR3 amino acids: CAISESLRGTRYFF. In DNA, the CDR3 is TGTGCCATCAGTGAGTCATTGAGGGGGACACGGTATTTCTTT. The chain joins TRBV10-3 to TRBJ1-1; tentatively, D is TRBD1 (6 bases). With 0 bases removed from V and 13 bases from J, the gap between germline ends came to 18 bases. The CDR3 covers 14 residues. CDR1 ENHRY and CDR2 SYGVKD come from the germline V gene.

The chain combines TRBV7-9 with TRBJ2-1, with a weak D call TRBD2 (6 bases). This CDR3 is 15 amino acids long. Germline V CDR1 and CDR2: SEHNR, FQNEAQ (reference sequence). The V end lost 7 bases, the J end lost 1 base, and 14 bases lay between the germline ends. The DNA of the CDR3 is TGTGCCAGCACCTCAGGAGGGTCGTCCTACAATGAGCAGTTCTTC. It is translated as CASTSGGSSYNEQFF.